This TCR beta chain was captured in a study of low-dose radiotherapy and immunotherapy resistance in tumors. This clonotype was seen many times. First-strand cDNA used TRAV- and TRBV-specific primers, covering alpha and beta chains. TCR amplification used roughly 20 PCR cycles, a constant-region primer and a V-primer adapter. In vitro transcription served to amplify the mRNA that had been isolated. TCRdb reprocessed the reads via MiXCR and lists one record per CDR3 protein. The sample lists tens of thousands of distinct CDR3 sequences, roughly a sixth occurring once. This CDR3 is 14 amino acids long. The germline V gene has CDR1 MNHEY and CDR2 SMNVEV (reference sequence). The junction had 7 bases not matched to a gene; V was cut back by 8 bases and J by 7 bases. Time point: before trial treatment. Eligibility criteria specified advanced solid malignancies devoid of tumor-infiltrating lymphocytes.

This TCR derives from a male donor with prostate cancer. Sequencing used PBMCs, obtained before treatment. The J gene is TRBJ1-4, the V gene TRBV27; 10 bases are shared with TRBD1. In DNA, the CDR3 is TGTGCCAGCTCTCGGGACAGGGGTTTTGAAAAACTGTTTTTT. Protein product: CASSRDRGFEKLFF.